This TCR beta chain was retrieved from a study of post-analysis software for immune sequencing data. Study results and limitations: By F measure, strong co-clustering occurred among samples prepared in the same batch. TRBV5-6, TRBV5-1 and TRBV20-1 belonged to a set of roughly five TRBV segments that were more frequent in patients than controls.

On this clonotype: The antigen is unknown.

Between the trimmed V and J ends, which lost 3 bases and 6 bases, there was a span of 11 bases. The germline gives CDR1 SNHLY, CDR2 FYNNEI. CDR3 size: 13 residues. The TCR beta cDNA libraries contained unique molecular identifiers. T cells numbering roughly 0.85 to 11 million gave rise to roughly 0.5 million cDNA molecules. A single record per CDR3 protein comes from TCRdb applying MiXCR to the PCR reads. The profile shows hundreds of thousands of distinct CDR3 sequences, roughly 38% of them singletons. The V gene is TRBV2, the J gene TRBJ1-2, with D possibly matching TRBD1 (5 bases). Sequencing input: blood. This clonotype originated in a girl between 10 and 17 years old with multiple sclerosis. Written as DNA, the CDR3 is TGTGCCAGCAGTGAGCAGGGAGGGCATGGCTACACCTTC. Protein: CASSEQGGHGYTF.